One and the same sample provided the 3 T cell receptor beta chains below, sequenced in a study of STAT3 mutations in large granular lymphocyte leukemia. Libraries were prepared by immunoSEQ multiplex PCR; TCRdb keeps only in-frame clonotypes and omits some of them. The sample includes approximately 13,000 clones, 81% of them seen just once. Their cognate antigens are unknown. Study outcomes and limitations: Every T-cell large granular lymphocyte leukemia patient had at least one immunodominant TCR beta clonotype.

Source material: peripheral blood mononuclear cells. The receptors originated from a man aged 60 to 69 with T-cell large granular lymphocyte leukemia. Some clones in this sample may be carry-over from other donors' samples.

This chain joins TRBV7-2 and TRBJ2-1, with 11 bases matching TRBD2. Germline values: CDR1 SGHTA, CDR2 FQGNSA. This CDR3 spans 15 amino acids. Trimming at V came to 5 bases and at J to 5 bases, leaving 5 bases not matched to a gene. DNA of the CDR3: TGTGCCAGCAGCCGGGGACTAGCGGCCAACAATGAGCAGTTCTTC. This sequence encodes CASSRGLAANNEQFF.

CDR3 sequence: CASSLVWWEAFF. As DNA, the CDR3 is TGTGCCAGCAGCTTGGTCTGGTGGGAAGCTTTCTTT. The chain couples TRBV5-5 to TRBJ1-1; D is unresolved. The CDR3 spans 12 residues. CDR1 is SGHKS and CDR2 is YYEKEE in the germline V gene (reference sequence). V dropped 0 bases and J dropped 8 bases, with 8 bases sitting between them.

The chain links TRBV19 to TRBJ2-7; weak D call: TRBD1 (7 bases). CDR1 is LNHDA and CDR2 is SQIVND in the germline V gene (reference sequence). Trimming stripped 9 bases from V and 6 bases from J, with 18 bases between. This CDR3 region has 13 residues. CDR3 bases: TGTGCCAGCAACCCGGAGGGGGCAGCCGAGCAGTACTTC. Translated: CASNPEGAAEQYF.